A single sample is the source of the 8 T cell receptor beta chains below, sequenced in a study of blood T cell repertoires in COVID-19. Assay used: immunoSEQ multiplex PCR; TCRdb lists only in-frame clones, some missing. This sample has some 180,000 clones; approximately 84% occur once, and the top ten carry 5.5% to 7.5%. Sequencing input: peripheral blood. All receptors derive from a human donor in a cohort sampled during active COVID-19.

The chain has TRBV19 and TRBJ1-1, with D possibly matching TRBD1 (6 bases). The germline V and J ends were trimmed by 4 bases and 4 bases, with 16 bases remaining between them. Germline V gene sequence: CDR1 LNHDA, CDR2 SQIVND (reference sequence). This CDR3 has 15 residues. The CDR3 DNA reads TGTGCCAGTAGTACCATAACAGGGTTTCGCACTGAAGCTTTCTTT. Translation gives CASSTITGFRTEAFF.

The sample holds one count of this clone. The genes are TRBV5-8 and TRBJ2-2; D is possibly TRBD2 (5 bases). CDR1 and CDR2 (germline): SGHTS, YDEGEE. The CDR3 has 13 residues. Trimming pared 2 bases from V and 6 bases from J, leaving 8 bases between. CDR3 protein: CASSFRGSGELFF. In DNA, the CDR3 is TGTGCCAGCAGCTTCAGAGGGTCCGGGGAGCTGTTTTTT.

The chain combines TRBV5-1 with TRBJ1-2; no clear D gene. Per germline, CDR1 SGHRS and CDR2 YFSETQ. This CDR3 has 16 amino acids. Between the trimmed V and J ends, which lost 0 bases and 1 base, there was a span of 13 bases. CDR3 amino acids: CASSLGESLINYGYTF. For the CDR3, the DNA is TGCGCCAGCAGCTTGGGGGAGTCACTTATTAACTATGGCTACACCTTC.

Details on this clone: Compared with germline, one end of the junction differs, possibly owing to a read error. The rearrangement links TRBV5-4 to TRBJ2-1; 11 bases fit TRBD2. The CDR3 spans 17 residues. Germline-derived CDR1 and CDR2 are SGHNT and YYREEE (reference sequence). CDR3 in amino acids: CASSAASGGTDYSEQFF. The CDR3 coding sequence is TGTGCCAGCAGCGCAGCTAGCGGGGGGACAGACTACAGTGAGCAGTTCTTC.

This rearrangement joins TRBV9 to TRBJ1-4; 8 nucleotides agree with TRBD1. With V trimmed by 2 bases and J by 7 bases, 1 base remained unmatched. This CDR3 has 13 amino acids. CDR1 and CDR2 from the germline V gene are SGDLS and YYNGEE. CDR3 DNA sequence: TGTGCCAGCAGCGTTGACAGGGGTGAAAAACTGTTTTTT. Translating it yields CASSVDRGEKLFF.

The chain recombines TRBV4-1 with TRBJ1-4; D uncertain. The CDR3 sequence is 16 residues long. Germline V gene lookup returns CDR1 MGHRA and CDR2 YSYEKL. V lost 2 bases to trimming and J lost 6 bases, with 16 bases between them. CDR3 sequence (DNA): TGCGCCAGCAGCCAACTGACGGCGGGGTATTATGAAAAACTGTTTTTT. Its protein is CASSQLTAGYYEKLFF.

The genes are TRBV2 and TRBJ1-5, with TRBD1 matching over 7 bases. The V and J ends lost 7 bases and 0 bases, in that order; junction bases with no gene match: 9. The CDR3 spans 16 residues. Germline CDR1 and CDR2: SNHLY and FYNNEI. This CDR3 reads CASTNLDRASNQPQHF. The CDR3 DNA reads TGTGCCAGCACCAATCTCGACAGGGCTAGCAATCAGCCCCAGCATTTT.

This clone has only one observation. The rearrangement links TRBV6-5 to TRBJ2-4; tentatively, D is TRBD2 (6 bases). Trimming took 0 bases from V and 6 from J, leaving 6 bases between them. The CDR3 has 13 amino acids. Germline values: CDR1 MNHEY, CDR2 SVGAGI. CDR3 loop: CASSYSGGNIQYF. The CDR3 DNA follows: TGTGCCAGCAGTTACTCGGGGGGAAACATTCAGTACTTC.